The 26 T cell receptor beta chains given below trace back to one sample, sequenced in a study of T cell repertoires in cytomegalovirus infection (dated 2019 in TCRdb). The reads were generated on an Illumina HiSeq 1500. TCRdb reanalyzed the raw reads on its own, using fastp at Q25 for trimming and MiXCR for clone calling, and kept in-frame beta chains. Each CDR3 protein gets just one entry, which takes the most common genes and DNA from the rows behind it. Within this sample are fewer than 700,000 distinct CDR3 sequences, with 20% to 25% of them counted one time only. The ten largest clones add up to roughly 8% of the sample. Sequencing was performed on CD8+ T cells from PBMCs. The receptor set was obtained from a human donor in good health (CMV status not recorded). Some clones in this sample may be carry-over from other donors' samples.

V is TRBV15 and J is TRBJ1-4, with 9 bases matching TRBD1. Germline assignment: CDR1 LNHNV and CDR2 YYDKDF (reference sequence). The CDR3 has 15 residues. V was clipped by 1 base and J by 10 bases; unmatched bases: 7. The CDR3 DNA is TGTGCCACCAGCAGAGCCTTGGGACAGGGCGGAAAACTGTTTTTT. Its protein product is CATSRALGQGGKLFF.

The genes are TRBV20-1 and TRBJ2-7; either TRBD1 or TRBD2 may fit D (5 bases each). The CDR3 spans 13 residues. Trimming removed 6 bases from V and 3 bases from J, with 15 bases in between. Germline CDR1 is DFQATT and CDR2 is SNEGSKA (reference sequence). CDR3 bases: TGCAGTGCCGGAAGAGGGGTGATCTACGAGCAGTACGTC. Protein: CSAGRGVIYEQYV.

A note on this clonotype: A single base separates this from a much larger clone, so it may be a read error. The CDR3 loop reads CASNKTTANTEAFF. In DNA form, the CDR3 reads TGTGCCAGCAACAAAACCACAGCCAACACTGAAGCTTTCTTT. This sequence joins TRBV28 and TRBJ1-1, with no clear D. The CDR3 contains 14 residues. CDR1 and CDR2 from the germline V gene are MDHEN and SYDVKM. Trimming removed 7 bases at V and 2 bases at J, with 14 bases between. Full variable domain (missing parts from reference TRBV28 and TRBJ1-1): DVKVTQSSRYLVKRTGEKVFLECVQDMDHENMFWYRQDPGLGLRLIYFSYDVKMKEKGDIPEGYSVSREKKERFSLILESASTNQTSMYLCASNKTTANTEAFFGQGTRLTVV.

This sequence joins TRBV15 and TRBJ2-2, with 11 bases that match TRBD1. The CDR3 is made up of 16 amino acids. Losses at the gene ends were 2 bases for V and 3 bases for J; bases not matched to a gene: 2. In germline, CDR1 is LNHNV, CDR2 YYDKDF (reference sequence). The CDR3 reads CATSRRDRGYTGELFF. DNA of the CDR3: TGTGCCACCAGCAGACGGGACAGGGGGTACACCGGGGAGCTGTTTTTT.

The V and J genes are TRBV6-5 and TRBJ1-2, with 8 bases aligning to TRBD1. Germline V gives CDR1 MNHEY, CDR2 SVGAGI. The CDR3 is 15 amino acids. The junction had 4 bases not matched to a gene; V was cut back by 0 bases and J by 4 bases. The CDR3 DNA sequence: TGTGCCAGCAGTTACTCTTCAGGGACAGGCTATGGCTACACCTTC. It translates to CASSYSSGTGYGYTF.

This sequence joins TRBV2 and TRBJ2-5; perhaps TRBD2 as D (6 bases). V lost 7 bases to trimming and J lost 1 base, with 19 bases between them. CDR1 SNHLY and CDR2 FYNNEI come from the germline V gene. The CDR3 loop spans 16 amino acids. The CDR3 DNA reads TGTGCCAGCACACAGGACTTGCGGGGCACCCAAGAGACCCAGTACTTC. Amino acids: CASTQDLRGTQETQYF. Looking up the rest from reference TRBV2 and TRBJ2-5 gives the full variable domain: EPEVTQTPSHQVTQMGQEVILRCVPISNHLYFYWYRQILGQKVEFLVSFYNNEISEKSEIFDDQFSVERPDGSNFTLKIRSTKLEDSAMYFCASTQDLRGTQETQYFGPGTRLLVL.

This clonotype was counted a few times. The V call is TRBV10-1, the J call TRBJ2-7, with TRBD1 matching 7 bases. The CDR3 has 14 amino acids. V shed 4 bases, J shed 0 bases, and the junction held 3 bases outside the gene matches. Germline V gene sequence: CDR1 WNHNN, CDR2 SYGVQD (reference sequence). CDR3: CASSGQGFSYEQYF. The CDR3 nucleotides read TGCGCCAGCAGTGGACAGGGATTCTCCTACGAGCAGTACTTC.

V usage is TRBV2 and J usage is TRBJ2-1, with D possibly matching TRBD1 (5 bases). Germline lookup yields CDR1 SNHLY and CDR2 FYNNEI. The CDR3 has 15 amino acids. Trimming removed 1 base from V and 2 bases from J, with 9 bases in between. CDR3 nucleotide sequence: TGTGCCAGCAGTGAAGTAGGGGAACCCTACAATGAGCAGTTCTTC. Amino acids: CASSEVGEPYNEQFF.

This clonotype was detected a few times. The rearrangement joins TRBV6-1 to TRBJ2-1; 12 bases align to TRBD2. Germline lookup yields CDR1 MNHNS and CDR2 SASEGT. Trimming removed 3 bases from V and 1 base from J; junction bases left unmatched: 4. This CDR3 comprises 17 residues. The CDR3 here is CASSDSLAGGSYNEQFF. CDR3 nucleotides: TGTGCCAGCAGTGATTCCCTAGCGGGGGGGTCCTACAATGAGCAGTTCTTC.

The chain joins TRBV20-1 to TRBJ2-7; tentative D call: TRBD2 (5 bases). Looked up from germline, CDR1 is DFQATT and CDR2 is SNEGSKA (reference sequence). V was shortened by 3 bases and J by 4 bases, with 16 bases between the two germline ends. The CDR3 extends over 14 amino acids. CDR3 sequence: CSASTRGIPYEQYV. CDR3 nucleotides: TGCAGTGCTAGTACCCGAGGGATCCCTTACGAGCAGTACGTC.

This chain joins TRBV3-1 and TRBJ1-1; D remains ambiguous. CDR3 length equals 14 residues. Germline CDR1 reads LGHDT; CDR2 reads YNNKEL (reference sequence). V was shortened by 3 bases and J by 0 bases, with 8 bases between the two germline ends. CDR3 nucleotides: TGTGCCAGCAGCCACTTCAGAATGAACACTGAAGCTTTCTTT. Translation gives CASSHFRMNTEAFF. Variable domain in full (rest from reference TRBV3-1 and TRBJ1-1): DTAVSQTPKYLVTQMGNDKSIKCEQNLGHDTMYWYKQDSKKFLKIMFSYNNKELIINETVPNRFSPKSPDKAHLNLHINSLELGDSAVYFCASSHFRMNTEAFFGQGTRLTVV.

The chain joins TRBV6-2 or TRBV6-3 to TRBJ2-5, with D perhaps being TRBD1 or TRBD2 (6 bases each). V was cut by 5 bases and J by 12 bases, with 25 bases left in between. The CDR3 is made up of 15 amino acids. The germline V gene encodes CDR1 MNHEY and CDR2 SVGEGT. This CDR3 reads CASSPLGGRFSVEYF. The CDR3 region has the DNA TGTGCCAGCAGTCCTCTTGGGGGGCGATTTTCCGTCGAGTACTTC.

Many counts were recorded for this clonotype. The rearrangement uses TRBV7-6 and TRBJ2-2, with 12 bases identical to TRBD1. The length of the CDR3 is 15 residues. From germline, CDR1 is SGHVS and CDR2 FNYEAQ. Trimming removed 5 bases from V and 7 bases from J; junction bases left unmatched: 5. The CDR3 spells CASSAGTGGFGELFF. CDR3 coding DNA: TGTGCCAGCAGCGCCGGGACAGGGGGCTTCGGGGAGCTGTTTTTT.

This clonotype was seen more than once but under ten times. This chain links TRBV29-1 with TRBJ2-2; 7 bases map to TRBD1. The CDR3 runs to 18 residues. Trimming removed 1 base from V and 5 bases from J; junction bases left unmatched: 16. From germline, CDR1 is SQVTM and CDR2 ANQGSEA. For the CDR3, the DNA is TGCAGCGTTGAAGGACCGTTTTCGAGGGGGCGAGGAACCGGGGAGCTGTTTTTT. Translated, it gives CSVEGPFSRGRGTGELFF.

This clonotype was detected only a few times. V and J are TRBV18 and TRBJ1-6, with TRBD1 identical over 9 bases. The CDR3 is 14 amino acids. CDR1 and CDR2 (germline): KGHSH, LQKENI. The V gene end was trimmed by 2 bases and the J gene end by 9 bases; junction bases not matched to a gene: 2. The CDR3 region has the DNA TGTGCCAGCTCACCAGACAGGGGGATTTCACCCCTCCACTTT. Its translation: CASSPDRGISPLHF.

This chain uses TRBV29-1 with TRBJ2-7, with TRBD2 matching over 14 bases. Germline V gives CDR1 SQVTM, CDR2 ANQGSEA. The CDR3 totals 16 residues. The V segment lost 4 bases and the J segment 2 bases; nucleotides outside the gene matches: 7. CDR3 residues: CSVVGTSGGPTYEQYF. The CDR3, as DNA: TGCAGCGTTGTCGGGACTAGCGGGGGCCCGACCTACGAGCAGTACTTC.

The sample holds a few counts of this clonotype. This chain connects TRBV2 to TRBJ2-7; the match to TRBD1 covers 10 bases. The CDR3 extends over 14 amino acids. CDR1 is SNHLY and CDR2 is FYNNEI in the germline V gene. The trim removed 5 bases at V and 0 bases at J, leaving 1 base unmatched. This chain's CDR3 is CASSWDRGSYEQYF. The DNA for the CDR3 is TGTGCCAGCAGTTGGGACAGGGGCTCCTACGAGCAGTACTTC.

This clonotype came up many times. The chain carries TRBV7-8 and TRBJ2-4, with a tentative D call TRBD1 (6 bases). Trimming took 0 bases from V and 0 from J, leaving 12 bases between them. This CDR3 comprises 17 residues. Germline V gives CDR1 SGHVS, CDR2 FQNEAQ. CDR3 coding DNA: TGTGCCAGCAGCTTAGCGGACAGCCTGAGAGCCAAAAACATTCAGTACTTC. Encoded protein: CASSLADSLRAKNIQYF.

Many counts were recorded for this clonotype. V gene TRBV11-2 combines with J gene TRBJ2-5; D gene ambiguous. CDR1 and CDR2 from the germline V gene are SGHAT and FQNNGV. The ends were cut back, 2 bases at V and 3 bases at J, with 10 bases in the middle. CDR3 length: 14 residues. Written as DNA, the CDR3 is TGTGCCAGCAGCTTAAACAGACTTGAAGAGACCCAGTACTTC. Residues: CASSLNRLEETQYF.

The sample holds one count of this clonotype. In nucleotides, the CDR3 is TGTGCCAGCACCCGCCGGGACGCACGTTATGCAACTAATGAAAAACTGTTTTTT. This codes for CASTRRDARYATNEKLFF. V gene TRBV6-6 combines with J gene TRBJ1-4, with D perhaps matching TRBD1 (5 bases). V was cut by 7 bases and J by 0 bases, with 21 bases left in between. Germline CDR1 reads MNHNY; CDR2 reads SVGAGI (reference sequence). This CDR3 spans 18 amino acids.

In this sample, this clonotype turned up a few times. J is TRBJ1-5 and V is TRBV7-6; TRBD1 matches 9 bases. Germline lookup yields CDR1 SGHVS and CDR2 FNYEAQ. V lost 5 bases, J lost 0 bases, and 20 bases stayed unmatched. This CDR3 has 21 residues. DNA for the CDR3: TGTGCCAGCAGCCCCGGGCCCCACCGGCGGGGACAGGGCTATAGCAATCAGCCCCAGCATTTT. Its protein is CASSPGPHRRGQGYSNQPQHF. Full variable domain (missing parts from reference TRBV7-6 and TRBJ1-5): GAGVSQSPRYKVTKRGQDVALRCDPISGHVSLYWYRQALGQGPEFLTYFNYEAQQDKSGLPNDRFSAERPEGSISTLTIQRTEQRDSAMYRCASSPGPHRRGQGYSNQPQHFGDGTRLSIL.

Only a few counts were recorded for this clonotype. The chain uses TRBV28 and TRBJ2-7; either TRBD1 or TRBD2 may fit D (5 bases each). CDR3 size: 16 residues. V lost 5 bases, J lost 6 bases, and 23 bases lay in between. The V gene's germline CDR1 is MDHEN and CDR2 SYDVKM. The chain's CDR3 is CASSPPRSPLRGEQYV. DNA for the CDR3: TGTGCCAGCAGTCCCCCCAGGAGTCCCTTGAGGGGCGAGCAGTACGTC.

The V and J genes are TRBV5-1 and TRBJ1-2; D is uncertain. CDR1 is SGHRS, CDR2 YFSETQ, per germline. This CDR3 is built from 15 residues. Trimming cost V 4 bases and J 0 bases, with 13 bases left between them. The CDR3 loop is CASSHGRVTNYGYTF. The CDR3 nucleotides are TGCGCCAGCAGCCACGGACGGGTAACTAACTATGGCTACACCTTC.

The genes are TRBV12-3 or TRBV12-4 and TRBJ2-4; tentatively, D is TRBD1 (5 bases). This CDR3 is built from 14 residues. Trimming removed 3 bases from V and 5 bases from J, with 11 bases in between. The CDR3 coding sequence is TGTGCCAGCAGTTTCCCAGGCAGGGAAAACATTCAGTACTTC. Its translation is CASSFPGRENIQYF.

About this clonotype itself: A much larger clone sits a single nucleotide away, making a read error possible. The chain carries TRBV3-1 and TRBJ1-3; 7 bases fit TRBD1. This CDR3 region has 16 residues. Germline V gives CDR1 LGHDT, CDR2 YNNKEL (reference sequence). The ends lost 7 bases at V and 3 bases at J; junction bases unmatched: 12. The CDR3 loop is CASTTSSRGFGNTIYF. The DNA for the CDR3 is TGTGCCAGCACCACTTCCAGCAGGGGGTTTGGAAACACCATATATTTT.

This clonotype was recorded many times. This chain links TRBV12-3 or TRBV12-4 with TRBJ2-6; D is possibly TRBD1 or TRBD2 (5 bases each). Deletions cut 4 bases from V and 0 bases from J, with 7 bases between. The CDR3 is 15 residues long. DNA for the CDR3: TGTGCCAGCAGTTGGGACCCCTCTGGGGCCAACGTCCTGACTTTC. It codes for CASSWDPSGANVLTF.